The clone carrying this T cell receptor beta chain was counted a few times. Its antigen is not known. The sample belongs to a study of response to subunit inactivated influenza vaccine. Study-wide findings and caveats: Authors proposed each seasonal influenza vaccination draws in few new T cells.

This CDR3 has 14 amino acids. The V end lost 3 bases, the J end lost 2 bases, and 10 bases lay between the germline ends. Germline CDR1 reads SGHTA; CDR2 reads FQGNSA. TCRdb redid the calling of the RT-PCR reads with MiXCR, one entry per CDR3 protein. The data hold about half a million distinct CDR3 sequences, with approximately 7.1% observed a single time. The source material was PBMCs from blood, sampled around 2 years after vaccination. The chain is built from TRBV7-2 and TRBJ1-1, with D unresolved. The sequence derives from a man aged 50-75 years who received an inactivated influenza vaccine. Written as DNA, the CDR3 is TGTGCCAGCAGCTTCACACCGGCAAACACTGAAGCTTTCTTT. Amino acids: CASSFTPANTEAFF.